This TCR beta chain was found in a study of cytomegalovirus exposure and HLA in healthy donors. For the study at large: Some 85 million unique TCRs, all from HLA-typed donors, were included in an early release of the data.

Findings of the study overall: The authors reported that TCR beta sequences could predict HLA-A and HLA-B alleles. These predictions were accurate for most subjects in the first cohort. V- and J-gene trimming in TCR beta was tied to a missense DCLRE1C variant by an analysis performed later. 150 to 200 TCR beta chains were listed as cytomegalovirus-associated.

Worth noting for this clone: Its antigen is still unknown.

PCR primers comprised 60 Vbeta and 13 Jbeta primers. Assay used: immunoSEQ multiplex PCR; TCRdb lists only in-frame clones, some missing. This sample carries around 100,000 clones, with 3% to 3.5% going to the ten biggest clones. The TCR sequence derives from a man between 35 and 55 years old in good health and CMV-seronegative. The material sequenced was PBMCs.

CDR3 coding DNA: TGTGCCAGCAGCTCTATCTCCGGGACAGGGATTTACGAGCAGTACTTC. Translating gives CASSSISGTGIYEQYF. The chain uses TRBV5-4 and TRBJ2-5, with 9 bases that match TRBD1. The end of the DNA fits TRBJ2-7 better, so the J call may be wrong. CDR1 is SGHNT, CDR2 YYREEE, per germline (reference sequence). This CDR3 is built from 16 residues.